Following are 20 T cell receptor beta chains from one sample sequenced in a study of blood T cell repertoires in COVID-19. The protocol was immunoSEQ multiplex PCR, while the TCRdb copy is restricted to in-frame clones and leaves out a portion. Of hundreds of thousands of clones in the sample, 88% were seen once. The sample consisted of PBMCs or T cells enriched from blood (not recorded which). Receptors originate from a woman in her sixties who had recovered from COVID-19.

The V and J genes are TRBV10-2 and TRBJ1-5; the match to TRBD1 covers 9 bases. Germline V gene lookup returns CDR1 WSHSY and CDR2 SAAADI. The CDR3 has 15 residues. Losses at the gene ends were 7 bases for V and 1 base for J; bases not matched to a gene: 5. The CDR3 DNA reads TGCGCCAGCACCAGGACAGGGGAGAGCAATCAGCCCCAGCATTTT. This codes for CASTRTGESNQPQHF.

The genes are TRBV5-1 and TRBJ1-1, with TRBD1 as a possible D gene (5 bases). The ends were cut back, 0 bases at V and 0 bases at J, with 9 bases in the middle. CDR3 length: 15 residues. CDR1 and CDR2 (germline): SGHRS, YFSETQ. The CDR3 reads CASSLAAGMNTEAFF. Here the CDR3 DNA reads TGCGCCAGCAGCTTGGCGGCAGGGATGAACACTGAAGCTTTCTTT.

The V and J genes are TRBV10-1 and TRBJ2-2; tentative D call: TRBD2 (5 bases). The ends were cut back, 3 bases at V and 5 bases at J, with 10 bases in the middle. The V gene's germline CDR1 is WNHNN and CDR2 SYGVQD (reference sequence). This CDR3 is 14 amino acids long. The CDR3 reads CASSDPTRTGELFF. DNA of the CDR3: TGCGCCAGCAGTGACCCCACTAGGACCGGGGAGCTGTTTTTT.

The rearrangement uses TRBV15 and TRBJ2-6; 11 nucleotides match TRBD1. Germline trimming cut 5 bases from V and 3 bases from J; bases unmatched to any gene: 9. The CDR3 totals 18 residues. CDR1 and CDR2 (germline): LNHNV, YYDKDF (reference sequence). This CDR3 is CATSGRTGGIGGANVLTF. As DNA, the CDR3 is TGTGCCACCAGCGGTCGGACAGGGGGCATAGGTGGGGCCAACGTCCTGACTTTC.

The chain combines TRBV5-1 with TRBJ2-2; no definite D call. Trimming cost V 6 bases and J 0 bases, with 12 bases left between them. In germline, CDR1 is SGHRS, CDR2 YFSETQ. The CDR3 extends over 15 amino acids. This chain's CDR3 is CASTVTAPNTGELFF. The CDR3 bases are TGCGCCAGCACGGTTACAGCTCCGAACACCGGGGAGCTGTTTTTT.

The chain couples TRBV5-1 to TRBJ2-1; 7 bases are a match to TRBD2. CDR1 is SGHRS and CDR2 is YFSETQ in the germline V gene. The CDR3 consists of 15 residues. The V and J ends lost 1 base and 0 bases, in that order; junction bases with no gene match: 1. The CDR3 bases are TGCGCCAGCAGCTTGCAGCGGGACTCCTACAATGAGCAGTTCTTC. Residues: CASSLQRDSYNEQFF.

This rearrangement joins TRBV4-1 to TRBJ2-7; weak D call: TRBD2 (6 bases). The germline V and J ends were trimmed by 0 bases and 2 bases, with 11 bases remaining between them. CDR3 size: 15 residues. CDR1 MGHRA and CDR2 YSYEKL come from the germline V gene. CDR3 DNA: TGCGCCAGCAGCCAAGAGGGACTCCCCACCTACGAGCAGTACTTC. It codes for CASSQEGLPTYEQYF.

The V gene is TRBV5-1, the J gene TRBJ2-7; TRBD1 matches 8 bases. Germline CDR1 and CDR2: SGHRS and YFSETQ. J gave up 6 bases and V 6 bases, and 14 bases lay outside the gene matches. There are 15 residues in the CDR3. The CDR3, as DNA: TGCGCCAGCACCCTCTCCGGGACAGGCAGCCCCGAGCAGTACTTC. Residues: CASTLSGTGSPEQYF.

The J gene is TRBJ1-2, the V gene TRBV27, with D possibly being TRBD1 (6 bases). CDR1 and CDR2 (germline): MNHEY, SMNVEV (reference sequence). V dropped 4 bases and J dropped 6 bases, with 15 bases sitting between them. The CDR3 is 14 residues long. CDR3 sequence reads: CASSSLQGNDGYTF. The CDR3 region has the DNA TGTGCCAGCAGTTCATTACAGGGTAATGATGGCTACACCTTC.

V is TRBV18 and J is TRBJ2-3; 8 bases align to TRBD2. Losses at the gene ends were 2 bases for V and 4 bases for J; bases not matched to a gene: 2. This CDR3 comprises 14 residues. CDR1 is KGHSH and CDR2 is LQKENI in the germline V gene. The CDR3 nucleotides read TGTGCCAGCTCACCAACGGGGGGGTCAGATACGCAGTATTTT. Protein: CASSPTGGSDTQYF.

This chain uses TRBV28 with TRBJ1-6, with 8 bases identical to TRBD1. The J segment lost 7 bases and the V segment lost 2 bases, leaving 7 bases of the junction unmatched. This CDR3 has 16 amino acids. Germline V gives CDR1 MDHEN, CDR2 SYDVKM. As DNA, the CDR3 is TGTGCCAGCAGTTTAGGACAGGGTGTTGGGAATTCACCCCTCCACTTT. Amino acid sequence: CASSLGQGVGNSPLHF. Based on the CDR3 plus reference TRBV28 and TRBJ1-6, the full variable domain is DVKVTQSSRYLVKRTGEKVFLECVQDMDHENMFWYRQDPGLGLRLIYFSYDVKMKEKGDIPEGYSVSREKKERFSLILESASTNQTSMYLCASSLGQGVGNSPLHFGNGTRLTVT.

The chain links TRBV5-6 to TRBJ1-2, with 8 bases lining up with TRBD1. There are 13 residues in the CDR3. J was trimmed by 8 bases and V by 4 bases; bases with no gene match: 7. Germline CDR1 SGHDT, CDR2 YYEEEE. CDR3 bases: TGTGCCAGCAGCAACGGACAGGGTTTAGGCTACACCTTC. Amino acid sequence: CASSNGQGLGYTF.

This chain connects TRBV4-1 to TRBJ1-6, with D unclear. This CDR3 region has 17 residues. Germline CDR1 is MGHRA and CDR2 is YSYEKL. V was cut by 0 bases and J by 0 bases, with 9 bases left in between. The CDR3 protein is CASSQEGGSSYNSPLHF. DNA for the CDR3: TGCGCCAGCAGCCAAGAAGGAGGGAGCTCCTATAATTCACCCCTCCACTTT.

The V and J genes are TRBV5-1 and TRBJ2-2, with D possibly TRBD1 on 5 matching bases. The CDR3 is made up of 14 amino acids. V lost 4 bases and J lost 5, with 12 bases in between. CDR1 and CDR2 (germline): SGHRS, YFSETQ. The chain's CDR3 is CASSGALLTGELFF. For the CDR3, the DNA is TGCGCCAGCAGCGGGGCCCTATTAACCGGGGAGCTGTTTTTT.

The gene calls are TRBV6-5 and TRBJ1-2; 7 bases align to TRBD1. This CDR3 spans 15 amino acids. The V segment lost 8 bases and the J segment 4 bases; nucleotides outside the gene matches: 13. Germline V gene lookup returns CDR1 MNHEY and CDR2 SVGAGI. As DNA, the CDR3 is TGTGCCAGCCGAATAGAAAGACAGGGCCTCTATGGCTACACCTTC. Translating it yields CASRIERQGLYGYTF.

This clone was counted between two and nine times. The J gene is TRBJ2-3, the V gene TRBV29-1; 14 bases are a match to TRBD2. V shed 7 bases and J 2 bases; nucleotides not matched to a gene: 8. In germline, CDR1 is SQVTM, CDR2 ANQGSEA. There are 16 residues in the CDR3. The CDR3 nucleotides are TGCAGCGCCCCTTGGACTAGCGGGGGGACCACAGATACGCAGTATTTT. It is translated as CSAPWTSGGTTDTQYF.

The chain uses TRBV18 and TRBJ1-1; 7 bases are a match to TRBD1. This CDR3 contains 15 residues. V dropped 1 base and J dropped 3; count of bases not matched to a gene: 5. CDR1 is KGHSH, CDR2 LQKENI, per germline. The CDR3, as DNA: TGTGCCAGCTCACCACGGAGACAGGGTTACACTGAAGCTTTCTTT. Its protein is CASSPRRQGYTEAFF.

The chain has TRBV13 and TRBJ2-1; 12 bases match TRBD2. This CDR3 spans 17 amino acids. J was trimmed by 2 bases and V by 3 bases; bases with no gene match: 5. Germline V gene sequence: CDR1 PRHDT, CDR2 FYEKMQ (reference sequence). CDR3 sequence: CASSFWTSGAAYNEQFF. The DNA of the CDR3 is TGTGCCAGCAGCTTTTGGACTAGCGGGGCGGCCTACAATGAGCAGTTCTTC.

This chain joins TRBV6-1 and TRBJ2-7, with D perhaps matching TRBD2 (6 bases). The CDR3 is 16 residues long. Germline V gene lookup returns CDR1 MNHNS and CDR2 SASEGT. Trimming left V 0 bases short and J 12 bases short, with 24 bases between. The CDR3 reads CASSEAGGQTPPEWYV. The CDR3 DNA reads TGTGCCAGCAGTGAAGCAGGAGGGCAGACACCCCCCGAATGGTACGTC.

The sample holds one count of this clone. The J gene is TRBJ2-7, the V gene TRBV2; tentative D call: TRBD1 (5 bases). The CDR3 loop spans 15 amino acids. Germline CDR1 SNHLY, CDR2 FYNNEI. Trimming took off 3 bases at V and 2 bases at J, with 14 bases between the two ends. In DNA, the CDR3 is TGTGCCAGCAGTGAGGGGCAGGGTCCGACCTACGAGCAGTACTTC. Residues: CASSEGQGPTYEQYF. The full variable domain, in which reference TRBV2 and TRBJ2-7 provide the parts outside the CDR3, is EPEVTQTPSHQVTQMGQEVILRCVPISNHLYFYWYRQILGQKVEFLVSFYNNEISEKSEIFDDQFSVERPDGSNFTLKIRSTKLEDSAMYFCASSEGQGPTYEQYFGPGTRLTVT.